Presented here are 9 T cell receptor beta chains from one specimen sequenced in a study of response to subunit inactivated influenza vaccine (dated by TCRdb to the late 2010s). The library relied on RT-PCR. The instrument given in TCRdb is Illumina HiSeq 2500. The public reads were reprocessed in TCRdb via fastp at Q25 and MiXCR, keeping in-frame beta chains. Each CDR3 protein gets just one entry, which takes the most common genes and DNA from the rows behind it. Within this sample are approximately 250,000 distinct CDR3 sequences, with 9% to 15% of them counted one time only. More than 7% of the sample belongs to the ten largest clones. This sample comprised non-naive T cells sorted from PBMCs, obtained 14 to 15 days before vaccination. The cell subset or site label of this sample denotes: memory T cell fraction. Source of these receptors: a man in his forties or fifties who received an inactivated influenza vaccine. Donor details come from another sample of the same person, matched by shared clones.

The J gene is TRBJ2-6, the V gene TRBV18; D remains ambiguous. V dropped 2 bases and J dropped 3 bases, with 11 bases sitting between them. Per germline, CDR1 KGHSH and CDR2 LQKENI. The CDR3 has 16 residues. CDR3 coding DNA: TGTGCCAGCTCACCAATATGGGGAAGTGGGGCCAACGTCCTGACTTTC. It encodes CASSPIWGSGANVLTF.

In this sample, this clonotype turned up a few times. DNA of the CDR3: TGTGCCAGCAGCCTGGACAGGGCCAATGAAAAACTGTTTTTT. This translates into CASSLDRANEKLFF. This sequence joins TRBV7-9 and TRBJ1-4; 8 bases line up with TRBD1. The CDR3 has 14 residues. The germline V gene has CDR1 SEHNR and CDR2 FQNEAQ (reference sequence). Trimming removed 5 bases from V and 5 bases from J; junction bases left unmatched: 4.

Of note for this clonotype: The germline gene is not matched at one end of the junction; a read error may be the cause. The chain joins TRBV7-2 to TRBJ1-6; 7 bases match TRBD1. Germline V lookup: CDR1 SGHTA, CDR2 FQGNSA. CDR3 length equals 16 residues. The CDR3 spells CASGFGWDRRNSPLHF. DNA for the CDR3: TGTGCCAGCGGCTTCGGATGGGACAGACGTAATTCACCCCTCCACTTT.

This clonotype showed up many times. The gene calls are TRBV6-2 or TRBV6-3 and TRBJ1-5, with a tentative D call TRBD1 (6 bases). The CDR3 extends over 16 amino acids. The V and J ends lost 3 bases and 3 bases respectively, with 15 bases between them. Germline-derived CDR1 and CDR2 are MNHEY and SVGEGT. Here the CDR3 reads CASSYYPHRVNQPQHF. The CDR3 DNA sequence: TGTGCCAGCAGTTATTATCCTCACAGGGTCAATCAGCCCCAGCATTTT.

This clonotype was seen more than once but under ten times. The J gene is TRBJ2-1, the V gene TRBV6-6; D is unresolved. Trimming took off 2 bases at V and 9 bases at J, with 11 bases between the two ends. The CDR3 is made up of 13 amino acids. Germline V gives CDR1 MNHNY, CDR2 SVGAGI (reference sequence). CDR3 nucleotides: TGTGCCAGCAGTTACAGTTTAATGGTTGAGCAGTTCTTC. Amino acids: CASSYSLMVEQFF.

This clonotype has at least ten counts. Sequence at one end of the junction differs from germline and may be a read error. The gene calls are TRBV7-2 and TRBJ2-1; 11 bases line up with TRBD2. CDR1 SGHTA and CDR2 FQGNSA come from the germline V gene. This CDR3 is 14 amino acids long. CDR3 nucleotide sequence: TGTGCCAGCAGCATAGCGGGGGGGCCGGGTGAGCAGTTCTTC. The encoded protein is CASSIAGGPGEQFF. The variable domain in full, completed from reference TRBV7-2 and TRBJ2-1, reads GAGVSQSPSNKVTEKGKDVELRCDPISGHTALYWYRQSLGQGLEFLIYFQGNSAPDKSGLPSDRFSAERTGGSVSTLTIQRTQQEDSAVYLCASSIAGGPGEQFFGPGTRLTVL.

This clonotype occurred a few times. The CDR3 sequence: CASSLPFATDTQYF. DNA of the CDR3: TGTGCCAGCAGCTTACCATTCGCCACAGATACGCAGTATTTT. The chain employs TRBV7-2 and TRBJ2-3, with D uncertain. Germline V CDR1 and CDR2: SGHTA, FQGNSA. The V end was cut by 2 bases, the J end by 2 bases, with 8 bases between. The CDR3 has 14 residues.

In its sample, this clonotype was seen many times. The rearrangement links TRBV29-1 to TRBJ2-1; D may be TRBD2 (6 bases). Germline V lookup: CDR1 SQVTM, CDR2 ANQGSEA. The V gene lost 2 bases and the J gene lost 10 bases, with 15 bases spanning the gap. The CDR3 runs 13 residues. CDR3 amino acids: CSVERDRAGEQFF. The CDR3 DNA sequence: TGCAGCGTTGAAAGGGATAGAGCGGGCGAGCAGTTCTTC.

This sequence joins TRBV3-1 and TRBJ2-2; perhaps D is TRBD1 or TRBD2 (6 bases each). The germline CDR1 and CDR2 sequences are LGHDT and YNNKEL (reference sequence). The CDR3 is 16 residues long. Trimming shortened V by 0 bases and J by 1 base, and 9 bases separated the two germline ends. In DNA form, the CDR3 reads TGTGCCAGCAGCCAAGATGGGGGGCTGAACACCGGGGAGCTGTTTTTT. Translating it yields CASSQDGGLNTGELFF.